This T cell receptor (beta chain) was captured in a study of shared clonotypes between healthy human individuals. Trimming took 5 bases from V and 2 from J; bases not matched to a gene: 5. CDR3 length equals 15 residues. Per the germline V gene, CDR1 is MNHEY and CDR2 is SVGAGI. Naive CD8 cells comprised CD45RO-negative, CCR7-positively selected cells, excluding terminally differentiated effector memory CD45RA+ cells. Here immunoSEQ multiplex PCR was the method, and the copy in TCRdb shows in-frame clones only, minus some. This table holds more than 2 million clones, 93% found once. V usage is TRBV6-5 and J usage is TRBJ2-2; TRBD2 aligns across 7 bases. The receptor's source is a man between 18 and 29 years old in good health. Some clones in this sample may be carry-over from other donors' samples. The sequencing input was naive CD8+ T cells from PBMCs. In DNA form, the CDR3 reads TGTGCCAGCAGTCTAGCGGATATCAACACCGGGGAGCTGTTTTTT. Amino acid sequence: CASSLADINTGELFF.